The clone carrying this TCR beta chain was counted ten times or more. Per germline, CDR1 SGHAT and CDR2 FQNNGV. V lost 5 bases, J lost 7 bases, and 6 bases stayed unmatched. The CDR3 has 15 residues. In TCRdb, the 5' RACE reads were re-called with MiXCR into one record per CDR3 protein. The data show some 63,000 distinct CDR3 sequences, over 10% seen once. The data stem from a study of early T cells in non-severe SARS-CoV-2 infection. The chain joins TRBV11-2 to TRBJ2-1; 12 nucleotides align to TRBD1. The specimen was whole blood. The receptor was isolated from an adult who was a healthcare worker with PCR-confirmed SARS-CoV-2 infection or an uninfected control (not recorded which). CDR3 coding DNA: TGTGCCAGCAGCCCGGGGACAGGGGGCCGGAATGAGCAGTTCTTC. Translation gives CASSPGTGGRNEQFF.